This T cell receptor (beta chain) was sequenced in a study of blood T cell repertoires in COVID-19. Turning to the study itself: Acute-phase and convalescent COVID-19 samples originated in the United States, Italy and Spain. T cells, B-cell-depleted T cells, or PBMCs supplied cDNA or gDNA.

Original processing methods: For nucleated cells, counts were estimated from reference gene primer amplification. The protocol was immunoSEQ multiplex PCR, while the TCRdb copy is restricted to in-frame clones and leaves out a portion. V, J and clone size are taken as reported in that table, and D and trimming were inferred from the DNA itself. The sample yields 140,000 to 150,000 clones, 75% to 85% seen once. This clonotype was obtained from a man aged 55 to 69 with active or convalescent COVID-19. The source material was peripheral blood.

The DNA of the CDR3 is TGTGCCAGCAGTAGGGACAGGGTCTACTATGGCTACACCTTC. Protein: CASSRDRVYYGYTF. The chain carries TRBV28 and TRBJ1-2, with 9 bases lining up with TRBD1. V gave up 5 bases and J gave up 3 bases; unmatched junction bases: 4. This CDR3 comprises 14 residues. Germline lookup yields CDR1 MDHEN and CDR2 SYDVKM.